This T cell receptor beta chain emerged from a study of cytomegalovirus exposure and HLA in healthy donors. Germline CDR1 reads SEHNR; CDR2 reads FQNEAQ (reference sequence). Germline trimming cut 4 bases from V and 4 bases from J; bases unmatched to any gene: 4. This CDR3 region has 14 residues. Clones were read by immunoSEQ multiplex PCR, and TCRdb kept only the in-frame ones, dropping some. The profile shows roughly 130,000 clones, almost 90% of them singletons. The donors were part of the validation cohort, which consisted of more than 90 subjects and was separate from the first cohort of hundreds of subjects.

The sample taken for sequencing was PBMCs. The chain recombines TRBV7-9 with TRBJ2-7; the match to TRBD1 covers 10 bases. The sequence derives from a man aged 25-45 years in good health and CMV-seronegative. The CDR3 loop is CASSSDRGIYEQYF. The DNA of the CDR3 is TGTGCCAGCAGCTCGGACAGGGGGATATACGAGCAGTACTTC.